This T cell receptor (beta chain) was obtained from a study of shared clonotypes between healthy human individuals. Study findings and constraints: Naive CD4 clonotypes overlapped across several donors at roughly 5.1%.

The genomic DNA of each subset was split evenly across several immunoSEQ plates. Roughly 33,000 T cell genomes, or around 200 ng DNA, went into the sorted-subset replicate PCRs. Assay used: immunoSEQ multiplex PCR; TCRdb lists only in-frame clones, some missing. The sample includes 650,000 to 750,000 clones, less than 80% seen only once; the top ten take approximately 2%. None of the donors, who were healthy HIV-negative adults, had recently had acute infections or vaccinations. Concerning this clone itself: Its matching antigen is unknown.

V was shortened by 6 bases and J by 0 bases, with 25 bases between the two germline ends. The CDR3 length is 19 residues. Germline CDR1 MNHEY, CDR2 SMNVEV (reference sequence). The clonotype comes from a woman in her 30s in good health. The sequenced sample was memory CD4+ T cells sorted from blood. Documented subset: CD45RA-negative fraction. J is TRBJ2-3 and V is TRBV27; D tentatively fits TRBD1 or TRBD2 (7 bases each). CDR3 nucleotide sequence: TGTGCCAGCAGGCGACAGGGCCTCTTCGAGCGGGGCAGCACAGATACGCAGTATTTT. This sequence encodes CASRRQGLFERGSTDTQYF.